Listed below are T cell receptor beta chains from one sample, sequenced in a study of Tregs in tolerant kidney transplant recipients. TCRdb's table, derived via immunoSEQ multiplex PCR, lists solely in-frame clones and lacks some. This table holds 15,000 to 18,000 clones, around 53% found once. These receptors' targets are unknown. The sample in question was CD4+ T cells from blood cultured with allogeneic cells, obtained before the transplant. The receptors were sampled from a human patient who received a combined kidney and bone marrow transplant. Each CDR3 is given with its conserved first and last residue. A D gene is named only where the DNA matches it firmly. Only part of the rows carry a size: once, few, many, or a class if the clone is expanded.

J	size	V	D	DNA	CDR3
TRBJ2-5	NA	TRBV11-1	TRBD1	TGTGCCAGCAGCCGGGACAGGGGGGAGACCCAGTACTTC	CASSRDRGETQYF
TRBJ2-7	NA	TRBV7-9	TRBD2	TGTGCCAGCAGCCCAGGGGGTCTAGCGGGGGACCTTGGGTACGAGCAGTACTTC	CASSPGGLAGDLGYEQYF
TRBJ1-2	few	TRBV19	NA	TGTGCCAGTACTACTTCGAACTATGGCTACACCTTC	CASTTSNYGYTF
TRBJ1-4	NA	TRBV21-1	NA	TGTGCCAGCAGCAACAACAGGCGGGGGGTTAGGGACTCAACTAATGAAAAACTGTTTTTT	CASSNNRRGVRDSTNEKLFF
TRBJ2-5	NA	TRBV5-4	TRBD2	TGTGCCAGCAGCTTGTTCGCGGGGGGCGAAGAGACCCAGTACTTC	CASSLFAGGEETQYF
TRBJ1-2	NA	TRBV10-3	TRBD1	TGTGCCATGGGGGCTCCGGCGCAGGGGGCTTTTGGCTACACCTTC	CAMGAPAQGAFGYTF
TRBJ2-2	medium-sized	TRBV7-8	NA	TGTGCCAGCAGCTTAGAATATGCGCGGGGGCGGACCGGGGAGCTGTTTTTT	CASSLEYARGRTGELFF
TRBJ1-5	few	TRBV11-2	NA	TGTGCCAGCAGCTTAGCAATGAGCAATCAGCCCCAGCATTTT	CASSLAMSNQPQHF
TRBJ1-5	NA	TRBV7-4	NA	TGTGCCAGCAGCTTATCTCGCAATCAGCCCCAGCATTTT	CASSLSRNQPQHF
TRBJ2-1	medium-sized	TRBV15	NA	TGTGCCACCAGCAGAGATGGGCAGGGGTTCAATGAGCAGTTCTTC	CATSRDGQGFNEQFF
TRBJ1-1	NA	TRBV5-1	NA	TGCGCCAGCAGCGATGGCGGAGGGGCGCCGAAAGCTTTCTTT	CASSDGGGAPKAFF
TRBJ2-7	NA	TRBV7-2	NA	TGTGCCAGCAGCCACAACGGAGGGCTAAGCTACGAGCAGTACTTC	CASSHNGGLSYEQYF
TRBJ1-3	NA	TRBV4-3	NA	TGCGCCAGCAGCCAAGGTCTGAGAGGGTCAAAGGGTGGAAACACCATATATTTT	CASSQGLRGSKGGNTIYF
TRBJ1-4	NA	TRBV19	TRBD1	TGTGCCAGTAGTACTACAGGGGCGGGAGGTGAAAAACTGTTTTTT	CASSTTGAGGEKLFF
TRBJ2-1	NA	TRBV4-3	NA	TGCGCCAGCAGCCAAGATGCCCTCGAGGGCATCCGTCCTTCTGGCTCCTACAATGAGCAGTTCTTC	CASSQDALEGIRPSGSYNEQFF
TRBJ2-5	NA	TRBV5-8	TRBD2	TGTGCCAGCAGCTTGGCGGGGGGATCCCTTGGGGAAGAGACCCAGTACTTC	CASSLAGGSLGEETQYF
TRBJ1-1	large	TRBV11-2	NA	TGTGCCAGCAGCGGCGACACGAGTAACACTGAAGCTTTCTTT	CASSGDTSNTEAFF
TRBJ1-4	few	TRBV4-2	NA	TGTGCCAGCAGCTTAAATACTAGAGATGAAAAACTGTTTTTT	CASSLNTRDEKLFF
TRBJ1-1	NA	TRBV6-1	NA	TGTGCCAGCAGTGACTGGGGGCGCGGTAGCACTGAAGCTTTCTTT	CASSDWGRGSTEAFF
TRBJ1-5	once	TRBV18	NA	TGTGCCAGCTCAATGTCCATGGCTAGCAATCAGCCCCAGCATTTT	CASSMSMASNQPQHF
TRBJ2-3	few	TRBV7-2	TRBD2	TGTGCCAGCAGCTTAGGGGGCGGGAGAGGCACAGATACGCAGTATTTT	CASSLGGGRGTDTQYF
TRBJ1-5	few	TRBV5-6	NA	TGTGCCAGCAGCTTAAGTCCCAGAAGCAATCAGCCCCAGCATTTT	CASSLSPRSNQPQHF